This T cell receptor beta chain is drawn from a study of PD-1 blockade in classical Hodgkin lymphoma. Study-wide results and limits: Individuals initiating nivolumab under 1 year after ASCT were excluded. No one has yet defined what causes the repertoire differences, which may be disease activity or prior therapy. Relapsed/refractory patients reportedly had the lowest baseline TCR diversity, below newly diagnosed patients, who were below healthy donors.

CDR3 size: 13 residues. The trim removed 11 bases at V and 5 bases at J, leaving 9 bases unmatched. In germline, CDR1 is ENHRY, CDR2 SYGVKD. Specified time point: cycle 4 day 1 (C4D1), after less than 7 weeks of nivolumab. Every one of the patients relapsed after autologous stem cell transplantation (brentuximab vedotin exposure was variable). The assay was immunoSEQ multiplex PCR, and TCRdb's table has in-frame clones only and misses some. The table lists roughly 40,000 clones, over 75% of them singletons. This clone was recorded only once. Antigen unknown. The rearrangement joins TRBV10-3 to TRBJ2-3; 8 nucleotides agree with TRBD1. This receptor was obtained from a human donor with classical Hodgkin lymphoma. Sequenced material: peripheral blood mononuclear cells (PBMCs), taken before the fourth cycle of nivolumab. The CDR3 region has the DNA TGTGCCTCTAGAACAGGGGGAGGAGATACGCAGTATTTT. It is translated as CASRTGGGDTQYF.